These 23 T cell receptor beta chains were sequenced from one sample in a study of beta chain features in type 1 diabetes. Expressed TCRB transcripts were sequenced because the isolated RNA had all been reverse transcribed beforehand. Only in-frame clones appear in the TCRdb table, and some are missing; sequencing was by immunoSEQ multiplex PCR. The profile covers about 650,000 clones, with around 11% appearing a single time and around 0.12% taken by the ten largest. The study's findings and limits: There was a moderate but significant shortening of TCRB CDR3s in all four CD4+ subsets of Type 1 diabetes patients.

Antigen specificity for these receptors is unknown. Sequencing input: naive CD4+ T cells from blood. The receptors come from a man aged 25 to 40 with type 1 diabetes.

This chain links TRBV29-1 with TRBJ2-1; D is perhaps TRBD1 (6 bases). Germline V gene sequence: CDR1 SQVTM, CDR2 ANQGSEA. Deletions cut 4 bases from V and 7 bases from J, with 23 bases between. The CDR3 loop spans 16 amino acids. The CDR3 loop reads CSVGSGWDTTGNEQFF. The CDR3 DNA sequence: TGCAGCGTTGGATCGGGGTGGGACACTACTGGGAATGAGCAGTTCTTC.

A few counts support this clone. CDR3 nucleotides: TGTGCCAGCAGTTATCTGACAGAACCCGAGCAGTTCTTC. Its protein is CASSYLTEPEQFF. The V and J genes are TRBV7-9 and TRBJ2-1; D is possibly TRBD1 (5 bases). V was trimmed by 6 bases and J by 10 bases, leaving 16 bases between them. Germline-derived CDR1 and CDR2 are SEHNR and FQNEAQ (reference sequence). This CDR3 contains 13 residues.

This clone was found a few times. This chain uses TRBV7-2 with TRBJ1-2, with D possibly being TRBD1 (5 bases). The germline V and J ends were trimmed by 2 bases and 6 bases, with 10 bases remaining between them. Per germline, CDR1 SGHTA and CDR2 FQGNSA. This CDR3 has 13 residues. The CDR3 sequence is CASSLFREDGYTF. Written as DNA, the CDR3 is TGTGCCAGCAGCTTATTCAGGGAGGATGGCTACACCTTC.

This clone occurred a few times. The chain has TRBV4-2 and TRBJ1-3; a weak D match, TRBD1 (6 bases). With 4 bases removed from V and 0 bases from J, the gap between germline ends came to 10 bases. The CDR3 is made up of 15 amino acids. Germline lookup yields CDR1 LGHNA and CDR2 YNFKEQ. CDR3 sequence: CASSRPDSSGNTIYF. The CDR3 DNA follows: TGTGCCAGCAGCCGCCCGGACAGCTCTGGAAACACCATATATTTT.

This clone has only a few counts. In nucleotides, the CDR3 is TGTGCCAGCAGCTCGCTGGGGAGACAAAACTCTGGAAACACCATATATTTT. Protein: CASSSLGRQNSGNTIYF. The chain joins TRBV7-9 to TRBJ1-3; D gene unclear. The CDR3 is 17 amino acids. Trimming took off 4 bases at V and 0 bases at J, with 16 bases between the two ends. CDR1 is SEHNR, CDR2 FQNEAQ, per germline (reference sequence). Full variable domain (remainder filled in from reference TRBV7-9 and TRBJ1-3): DTGVSQNPRHKITKRGQNVTFRCDPISEHNRLYWYRQTLGQGPEFLTYFQNEAQLEKSRLLSDRFSAERPKGSFSTLEIQRTEQGDSAMYLCASSSLGRQNSGNTIYFGEGSWLTVV.

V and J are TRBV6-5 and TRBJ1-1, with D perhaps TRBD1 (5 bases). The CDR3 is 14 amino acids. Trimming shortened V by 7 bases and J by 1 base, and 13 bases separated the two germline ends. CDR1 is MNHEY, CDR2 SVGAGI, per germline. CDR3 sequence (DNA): TGTGCCAGCACTAGTCAGGGCAAGAACACTGAAGCTTTCTTT. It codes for CASTSQGKNTEAFF.

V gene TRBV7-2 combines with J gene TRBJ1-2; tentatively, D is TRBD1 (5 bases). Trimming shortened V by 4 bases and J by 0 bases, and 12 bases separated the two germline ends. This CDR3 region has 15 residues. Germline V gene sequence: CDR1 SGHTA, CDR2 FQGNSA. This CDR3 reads CASSSSQTANYGYTF. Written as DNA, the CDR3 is TGTGCCAGCAGCTCTTCTCAGACAGCTAACTATGGCTACACCTTC.

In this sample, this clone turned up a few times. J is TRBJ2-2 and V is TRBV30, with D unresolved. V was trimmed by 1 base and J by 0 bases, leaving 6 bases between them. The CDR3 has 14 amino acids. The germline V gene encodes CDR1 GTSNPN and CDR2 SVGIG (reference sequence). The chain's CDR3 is CAWSGVSNTGELFF. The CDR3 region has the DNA TGTGCCTGGAGTGGGGTCTCGAACACCGGGGAGCTGTTTTTT.

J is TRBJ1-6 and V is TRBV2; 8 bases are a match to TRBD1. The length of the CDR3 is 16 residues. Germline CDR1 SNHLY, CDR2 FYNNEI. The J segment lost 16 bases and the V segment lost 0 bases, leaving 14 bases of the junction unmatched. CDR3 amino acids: CASSEAGSRGQTLLHF. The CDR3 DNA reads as TGTGCCAGCAGTGAAGCCGGGAGCAGGGGGCAAACCCTACTCCACTTT.

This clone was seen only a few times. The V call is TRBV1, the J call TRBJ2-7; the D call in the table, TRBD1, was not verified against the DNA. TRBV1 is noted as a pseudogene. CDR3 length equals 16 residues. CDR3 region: CTSSLRTGTGTHEQYF. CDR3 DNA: TGCACCAGCAGCCTAAGGACCGGGACAGGGACCCACGAGCAGTACTTC.

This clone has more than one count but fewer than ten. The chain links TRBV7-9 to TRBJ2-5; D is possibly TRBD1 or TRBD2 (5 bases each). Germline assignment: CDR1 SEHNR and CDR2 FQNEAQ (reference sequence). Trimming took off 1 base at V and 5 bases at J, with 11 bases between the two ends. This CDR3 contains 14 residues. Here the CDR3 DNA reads TGTGCCAGCAGCTTAGAAACAGGCGGGGAGACCCAGTACTTC. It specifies CASSLETGGETQYF.

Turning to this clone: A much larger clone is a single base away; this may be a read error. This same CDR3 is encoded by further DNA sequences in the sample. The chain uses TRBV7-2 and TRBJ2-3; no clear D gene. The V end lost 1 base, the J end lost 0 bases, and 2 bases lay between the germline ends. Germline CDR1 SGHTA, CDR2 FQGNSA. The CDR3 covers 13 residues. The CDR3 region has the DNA TGTGCCAGCAGCTTAGTAAGCACAGATACGCAGTATTTT. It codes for CASSLVSTDTQYF.

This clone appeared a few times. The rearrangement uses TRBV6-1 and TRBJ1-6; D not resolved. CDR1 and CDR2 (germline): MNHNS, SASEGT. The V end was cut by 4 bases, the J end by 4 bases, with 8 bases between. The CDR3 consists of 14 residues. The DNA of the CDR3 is TGTGCCAGCAGTGTTGAGGAGTATAATTCACCCCTCCACTTT. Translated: CASSVEEYNSPLHF.

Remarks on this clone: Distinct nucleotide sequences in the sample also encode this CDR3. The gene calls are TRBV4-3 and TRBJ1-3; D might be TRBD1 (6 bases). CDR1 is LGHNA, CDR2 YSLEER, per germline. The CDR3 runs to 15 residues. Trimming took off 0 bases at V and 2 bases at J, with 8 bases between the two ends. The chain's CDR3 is CASSQDRQAGNTIYF. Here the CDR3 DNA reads TGCGCCAGCAGCCAAGATAGACAGGCTGGAAACACCATATATTTT.

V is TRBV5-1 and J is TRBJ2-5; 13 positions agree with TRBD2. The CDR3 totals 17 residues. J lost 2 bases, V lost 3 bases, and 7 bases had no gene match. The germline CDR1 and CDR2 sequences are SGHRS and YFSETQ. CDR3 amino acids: CASSWPTSGGSQETQYF. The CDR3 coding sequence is TGCGCCAGCAGCTGGCCGACTAGCGGGGGGTCTCAAGAGACCCAGTACTTC.

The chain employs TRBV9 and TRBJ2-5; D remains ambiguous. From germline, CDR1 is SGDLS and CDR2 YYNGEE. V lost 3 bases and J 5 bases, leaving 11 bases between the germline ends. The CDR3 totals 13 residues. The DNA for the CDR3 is TGTGCCAGCAGCGCTCCCAGCTCGGAGACCCAGTACTTC. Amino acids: CASSAPSSETQYF. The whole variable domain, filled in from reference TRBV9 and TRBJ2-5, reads DSGVTQTPKHLITATGQRVTLRCSPRSGDLSVYWYQQSLDQGLQFLIQYYNGEERAKGNILERFSAQQFPDLHSELNLSSLELGDSALYFCASSAPSSETQYFGPGTRLLVL.

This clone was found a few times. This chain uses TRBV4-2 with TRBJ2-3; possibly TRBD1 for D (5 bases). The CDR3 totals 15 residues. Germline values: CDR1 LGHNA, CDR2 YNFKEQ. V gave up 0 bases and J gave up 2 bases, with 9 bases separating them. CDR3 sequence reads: CASSQDWGVTDTQYF. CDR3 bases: TGTGCCAGCAGCCAAGATTGGGGCGTCACAGATACGCAGTATTTT.

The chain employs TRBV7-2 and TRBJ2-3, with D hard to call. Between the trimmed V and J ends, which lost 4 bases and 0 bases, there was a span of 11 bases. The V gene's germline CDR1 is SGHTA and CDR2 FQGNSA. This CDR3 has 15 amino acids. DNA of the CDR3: TGTGCCAGCAGCTCCCGCCCTACTAGCACAGATACGCAGTATTTT. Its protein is CASSSRPTSTDTQYF.

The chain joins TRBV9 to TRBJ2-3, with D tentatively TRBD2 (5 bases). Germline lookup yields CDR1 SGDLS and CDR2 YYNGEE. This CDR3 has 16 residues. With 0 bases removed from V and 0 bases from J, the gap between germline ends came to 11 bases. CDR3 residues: CASSVGGADSTDTQYF. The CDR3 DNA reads TGTGCCAGCAGCGTAGGAGGAGCGGATAGCACAGATACGCAGTATTTT. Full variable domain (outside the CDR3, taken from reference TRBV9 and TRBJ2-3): DSGVTQTPKHLITATGQRVTLRCSPRSGDLSVYWYQQSLDQGLQFLIQYYNGEERAKGNILERFSAQQFPDLHSELNLSSLELGDSALYFCASSVGGADSTDTQYFGPGTRLTVL.

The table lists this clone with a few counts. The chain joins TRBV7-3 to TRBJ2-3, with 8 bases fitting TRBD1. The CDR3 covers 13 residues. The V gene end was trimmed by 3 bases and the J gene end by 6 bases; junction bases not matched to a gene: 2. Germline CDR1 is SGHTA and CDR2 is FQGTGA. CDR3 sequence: CASSLDRVDTQYF. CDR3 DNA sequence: TGTGCCAGCAGCTTGGACAGGGTCGATACGCAGTATTTT.

This CDR3 reads CASSPNGANTEAFF. As DNA, the CDR3 is TGTGCCAGCAGCCCAAATGGGGCGAACACTGAAGCTTTCTTT. The gene calls are TRBV16 and TRBJ1-1; D might be TRBD1 (5 bases). Germline CDR1 reads KGHSY; CDR2 reads FQNENV. V was cut by 4 bases and J by 1 base, with 10 bases left in between. The CDR3 runs 14 residues.

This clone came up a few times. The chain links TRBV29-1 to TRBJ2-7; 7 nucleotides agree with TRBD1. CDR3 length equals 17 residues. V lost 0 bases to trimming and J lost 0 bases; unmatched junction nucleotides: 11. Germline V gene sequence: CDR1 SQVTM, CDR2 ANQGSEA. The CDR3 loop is CSVEEVPRGHYSYEQYF. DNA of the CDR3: TGCAGCGTTGAAGAAGTCCCAAGGGGGCACTACTCCTACGAGCAGTACTTC.

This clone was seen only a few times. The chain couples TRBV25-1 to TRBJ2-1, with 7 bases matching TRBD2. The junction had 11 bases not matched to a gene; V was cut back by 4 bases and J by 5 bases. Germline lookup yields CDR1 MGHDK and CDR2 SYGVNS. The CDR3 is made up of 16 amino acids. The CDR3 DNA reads TGTGCCAGCAGTGCTTTGGGGAGGGCTTTGGACAATGAGCAGTTCTTC. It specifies CASSALGRALDNEQFF.